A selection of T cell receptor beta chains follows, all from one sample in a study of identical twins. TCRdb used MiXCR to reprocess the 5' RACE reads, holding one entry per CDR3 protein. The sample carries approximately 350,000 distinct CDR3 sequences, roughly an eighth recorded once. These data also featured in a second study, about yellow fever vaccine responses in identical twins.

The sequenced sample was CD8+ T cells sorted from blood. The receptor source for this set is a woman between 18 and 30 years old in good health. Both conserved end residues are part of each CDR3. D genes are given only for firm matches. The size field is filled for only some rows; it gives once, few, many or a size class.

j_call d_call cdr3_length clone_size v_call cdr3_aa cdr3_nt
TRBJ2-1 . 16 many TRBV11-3 CASSLDKRGTYNEQFF TGTGCCAGCAGCTTAGATAAACGGGGAACCTACAATGAGCAGTTCTTC
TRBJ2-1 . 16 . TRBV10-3 CAISESGDSSYNEQFF TGTGCCATCAGTGAGTCGGGTGACAGCTCCTACAATGAGCAGTTCTTC
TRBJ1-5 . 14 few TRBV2 CASSEVQANQPQHF TGTGCCAGCAGTGAAGTGCAGGCCAATCAGCCCCAGCATTTT
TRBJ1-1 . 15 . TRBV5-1 CASSLGRIMNTEAFF TGCGCCAGCAGCTTGGGACGGATAATGAACACTGAAGCTTTCTTT
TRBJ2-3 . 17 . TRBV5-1 CASSSPSEGASTDTQYF TGCGCCAGCAGCTCGCCTAGTGAGGGTGCTAGCACAGATACGCAGTATTTT
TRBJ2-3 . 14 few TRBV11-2 CASSLMAERDTQYF TGTGCCAGCAGCTTAATGGCCGAAAGAGATACGCAGTATTTT
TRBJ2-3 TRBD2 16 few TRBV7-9 CASSGMVAGGSDTQYF TGTGCCAGCAGCGGCATGGTAGCGGGAGGCTCAGATACGCAGTATTTT
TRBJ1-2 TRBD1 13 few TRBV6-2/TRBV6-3 CASSPDRVYGYTF TGTGCCAGCAGCCCCGACAGGGTTTACGGCTACACCTTC
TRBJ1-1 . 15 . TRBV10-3 CAISVNRGLNTEAFF TGTGCCATCAGTGTGAATAGAGGGTTGAACACTGAAGCTTTCTTT
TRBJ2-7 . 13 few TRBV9 CASSREFGGEQYF TGTGCCAGCAGCCGCGAGTTTGGGGGCGAGCAGTACTTC
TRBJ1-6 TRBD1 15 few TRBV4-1 CASSRSVDRGSPLHF TGCGCCAGCAGCCGATCCGTGGACAGGGGTTCACCCCTCCACTTT
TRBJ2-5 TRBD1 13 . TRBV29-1 CSIPRTGEETQYF TGCAGCATACCTCGGACAGGGGAAGAGACCCAGTACTTC
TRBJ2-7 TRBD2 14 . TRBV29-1 CSVKGTSGSYEQYF TGCAGCGTAAAAGGGACTAGCGGCTCCTACGAGCAGTACTTC
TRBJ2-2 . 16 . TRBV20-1 CSARDVEGLGTGELFF TGCAGTGCTAGAGACGTGGAAGGTCTAGGGACCGGGGAGCTGTTTTTT
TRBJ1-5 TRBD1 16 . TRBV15 CATSSGTGTSNQPQHF TGTGCCACCAGCAGTGGGACAGGCACCAGCAATCAGCCCCAGCATTTT
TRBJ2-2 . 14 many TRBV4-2 CASSRIGSAGELFF TGTGCCAGCAGCCGCATTGGCTCGGCCGGGGAGCTGTTTTTT
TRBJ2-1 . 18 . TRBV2 CACSFSADLVGSYNEQFF TGTGCCTGCAGTTTCTCCGCGGACTTAGTTGGCTCCTACAATGAGCAGTTCTTC
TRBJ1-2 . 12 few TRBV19 CASTNSSYGYTF TGTGCCAGTACTAACTCTTCCTATGGCTACACCTTC
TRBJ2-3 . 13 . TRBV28 CASSALLTDTQYF TGTGCCAGCAGTGCCCTATTGACCGATACGCAGTATTTT
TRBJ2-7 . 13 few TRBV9 CASSVGSGSEQYF TGTGCCAGCAGCGTAGGTAGTGGGAGCGAGCAGTACTTC
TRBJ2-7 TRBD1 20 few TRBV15 CATSPLSPGQGIFIVYEQYF TGTGCCACCAGCCCCCTGTCCCCGGGACAGGGGATTTTCATTGTCTACGAGCAGTACTTC
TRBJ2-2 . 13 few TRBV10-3 CAISESDLRELFF TGTGCCATCAGTGAGTCAGACTTAAGGGAGCTGTTTTTT
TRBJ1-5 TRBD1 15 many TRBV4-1 CASSQGTGSNQPQHF TGCGCCAGCAGCCAAGGGACAGGCTCCAATCAGCCCCAGCATTTT
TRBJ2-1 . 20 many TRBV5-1 CASSFTSVTGERSYYNEQFF TGCGCCAGCAGCTTTACTTCAGTAACTGGAGAACGGAGCTACTACAATGAGCAGTTCTTC
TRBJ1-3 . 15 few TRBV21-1 CASSKVRESGNTIYF TGTGCCAGCAGCAAAGTTAGGGAATCTGGAAACACCATATATTTT
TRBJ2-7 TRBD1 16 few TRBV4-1 CASSQVSQGAFGEQYF TGCGCCAGCAGCCAAGTTTCCCAGGGGGCCTTCGGCGAGCAGTACTTC
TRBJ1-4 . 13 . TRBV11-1 CASSLGFNEKLFF TGTGCCAGCAGCTTGGGGTTCAATGAAAAACTGTTTTTT
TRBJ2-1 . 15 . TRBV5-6 CASSFRGVPYNEQFF TGTGCCAGCAGCTTTAGAGGGGTCCCCTACAATGAGCAGTTCTTC
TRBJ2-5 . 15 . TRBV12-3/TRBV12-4 CASSGSLGYMETQYF TGTGCCAGCAGTGGTTCTTTGGGCTACATGGAGACCCAGTACTTC
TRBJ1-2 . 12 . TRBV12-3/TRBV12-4 CASDQARYGYTF TGTGCCAGCGACCAGGCCCGCTACGGCTACACCTTC
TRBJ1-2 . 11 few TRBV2 CASQPFYGYTF TGTGCCAGTCAGCCTTTCTATGGCTACACCTTC
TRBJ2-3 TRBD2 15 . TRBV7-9 CASSRTSAWSDTQYF TGTGCCAGCAGCCGTACTAGCGCCTGGTCAGATACGCAGTATTTT
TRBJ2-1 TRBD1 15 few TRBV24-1 CATSERDRVWSEQFF TGTGCCACCAGTGAGCGCGACAGGGTCTGGAGTGAGCAGTTCTTC
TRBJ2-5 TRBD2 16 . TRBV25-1 CASSESRLAGGETQYF TGTGCCAGCAGTGAATCCCGCCTAGCGGGAGGGGAGACCCAGTACTTC
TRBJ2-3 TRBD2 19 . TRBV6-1 CASSEASLGTSRSTDTQYF TGTGCCAGCAGTGAAGCTTCTCTCGGGACTAGCCGTAGCACAGATACGCAGTATTTT
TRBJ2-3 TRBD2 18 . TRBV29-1 CSVGEGSLATPHRDTQYF TGCAGCGTGGGGGAGGGCTCACTAGCCACCCCGCACAGGGATACGCAGTATTTT
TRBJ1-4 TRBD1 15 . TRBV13 CASKILGTDNEKLFF TGTGCCAGCAAAATCCTTGGGACAGATAATGAAAAACTGTTTTTT
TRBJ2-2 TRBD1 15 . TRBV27 CASSLQGAYTGELFF TGTGCCAGCAGTTTACAGGGGGCATACACCGGGGAGCTGTTTTTT
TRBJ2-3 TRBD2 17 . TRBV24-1 CATSELLAGDLTDTQYF TGTGCCACCAGTGAGCTACTAGCGGGGGACCTCACAGATACGCAGTATTTT
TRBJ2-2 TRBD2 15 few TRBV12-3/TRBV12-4 CASSFTSGYSGELFF TGTGCCAGCAGTTTCACTAGCGGTTATTCCGGGGAGCTGTTTTTT
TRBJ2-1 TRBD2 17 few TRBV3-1 CASSQDLTSGDHNEQFF TGTGCCAGCAGCCAAGATCTGACTAGCGGGGATCACAATGAGCAGTTCTTC
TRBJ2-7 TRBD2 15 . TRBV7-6 CASSLGPSGRYEQYF TGTGCCAGCAGCTTAGGTCCTAGCGGGAGGTACGAGCAGTACTTC
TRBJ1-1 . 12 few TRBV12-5 CASGLGGIEAFF TGTGCTAGTGGTTTGGGCGGAATTGAAGCTTTCTTT
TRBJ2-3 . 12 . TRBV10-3 CAISSARDTQYF TGTGCCATCTCTAGCGCCCGGGATACGCAGTATTTT
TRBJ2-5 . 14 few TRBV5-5 CASSLRPARETQYF TGTGCCAGCAGCTTGAGGCCGGCCCGAGAGACCCAGTACTTC
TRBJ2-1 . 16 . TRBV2 CASSESETGGSDEQFF TGTGCCAGCAGTGAATCTGAAACTGGGGGATCGGATGAGCAGTTCTTC
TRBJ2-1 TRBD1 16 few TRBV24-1 CATSDLKRDRENEQFF TGTGCCACCAGTGATTTAAAACGGGACAGGGAGAATGAGCAGTTCTTC
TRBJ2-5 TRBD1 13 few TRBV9 CASSVDREETQYF TGTGCCAGCAGCGTCGACAGGGAAGAGACCCAGTACTTC
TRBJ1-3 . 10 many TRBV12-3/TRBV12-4 CASKGNTIYF TGTGCCAGCAAAGGAAACACCATATATTTT
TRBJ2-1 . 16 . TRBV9 CASSVGAEGPYNEQFF TGTGCCAGCAGCGTAGGGGCAGAGGGGCCATACAATGAGCAGTTCTTC
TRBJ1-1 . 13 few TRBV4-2 CASSRDAGLEAFF TGTGCCAGCAGCAGGGACGCGGGCTTGGAGGCTTTCTTT
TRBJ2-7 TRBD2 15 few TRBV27 CASSLLTSGNYEQYF TGTGCCAGCAGTTTATTGACTAGCGGAAACTACGAGCAGTACTTC
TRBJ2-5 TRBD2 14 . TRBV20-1 CSARGEGSVETQYF TGCAGTGCTAGGGGGGAGGGGTCGGTGGAGACCCAGTACTTC
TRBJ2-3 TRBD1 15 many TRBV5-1 CASSLEGANTDTQYF TGCGCCAGCAGCTTGGAGGGGGCAAACACAGATACGCAGTATTTT
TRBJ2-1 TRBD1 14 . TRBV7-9 CASLQGRVENEQFF TGTGCCAGCTTACAGGGGCGGGTTGAAAATGAGCAGTTCTTC